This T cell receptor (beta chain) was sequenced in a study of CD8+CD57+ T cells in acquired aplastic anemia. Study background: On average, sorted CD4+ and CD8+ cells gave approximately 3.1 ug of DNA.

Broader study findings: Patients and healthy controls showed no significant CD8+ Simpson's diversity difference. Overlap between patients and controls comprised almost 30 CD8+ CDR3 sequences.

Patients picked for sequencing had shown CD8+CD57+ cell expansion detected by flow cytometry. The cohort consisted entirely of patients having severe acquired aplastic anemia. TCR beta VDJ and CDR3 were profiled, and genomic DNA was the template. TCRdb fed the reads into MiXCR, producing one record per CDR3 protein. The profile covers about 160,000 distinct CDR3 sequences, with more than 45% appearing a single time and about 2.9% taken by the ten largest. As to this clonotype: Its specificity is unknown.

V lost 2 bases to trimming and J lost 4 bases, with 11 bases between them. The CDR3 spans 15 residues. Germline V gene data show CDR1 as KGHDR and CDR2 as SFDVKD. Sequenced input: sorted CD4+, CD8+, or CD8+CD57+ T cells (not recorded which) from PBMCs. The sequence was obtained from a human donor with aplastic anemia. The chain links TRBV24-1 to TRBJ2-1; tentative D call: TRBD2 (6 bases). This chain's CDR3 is CATSDSETSYNEQFF. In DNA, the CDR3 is TGTGCCACCAGTGATTCCGAGACTAGTTACAATGAGCAGTTCTTC.